This T cell receptor beta chain came from a study of T cells in Graves' hyperthyroidism and ophthalmopathy. An absence of ophthalmopathy progression within 18 months meant stable Graves' hyperthyroidism. TCR beta CDR3 regions were amplified from RNA. First-round RT-PCR of the TCR CDR3 relied on the HTBI primer set. TCRdb re-analysed the multiplex PCR reads in MiXCR, keeping a single row per CDR3 protein. The repertoire holds 600,000 to 800,000 distinct CDR3 sequences, with 30% to 40% as singletons. This clonotype has a single count. The antigen is unknown. J gave up 7 bases and V 5 bases, and 10 bases lay outside the gene matches. Germline V gives CDR1 SGHVS, CDR2 FNYEAQ. The CDR3 has 16 amino acids. Study-wide findings and caveats: Blood shared most expanded thyroid clonotypes above 0.001.

The chain links TRBV7-6 to TRBJ1-6; 8 bases are a match to TRBD1. The sequencing input was blood. The TCR originated in a woman aged 40 to 49 with Graves' hyperthyroidism. DNA for the CDR3: TGTGCCAGCAGCCCGCGGACAGGGTCGAACAATTCACCCCTCCACTTT. Translating it yields CASSPRTGSNNSPLHF.